This entry is about one T cell receptor (beta chain). Germline V gene lookup returns CDR1 SGHDT and CDR2 YYEEEE. After removal of 5 bases from V and 2 bases from J, the junction contained 13 bases not matched to a gene. The CDR3 extends over 18 amino acids. The data were taken from a study of blood T cell repertoires in COVID-19. Whole-study context: Samples came from the United States, Italy and Spain, spanning acute and convalescent COVID-19. The cDNA or gDNA used as material had been derived from T cells, B-cell-depleted T cells, or PBMCs.

Per the original methods: By means of reference gene primer amplification, nucleated cell counts were estimated. Using immunoSEQ multiplex PCR, the repertoire was profiled, and TCRdb retains in-frame clones only, with some absent. V, J and clone size were drawn from that table, and D and trimming were deduced from the DNA. The top ten clones hold 1.3% to 1.5% of a sample with around 100,000 clones, more than 75% of them seen once. The chain has TRBV5-6 and TRBJ2-7, with TRBD2 matching over 13 bases. This clonotype was sampled from a man between 35 and 55 years old with acute or convalescent COVID-19. The material sequenced was peripheral blood. Here the CDR3 DNA reads TGTGCCAGCAGGTCACGGACAGGGACTAGCGGGACTCCCTACGAGCAGTACTTC. Its protein is CASRSRTGTSGTPYEQYF.